What follows describes a single T cell receptor beta chain. The PCR employed 60 Vbeta primers together with 13 Jbeta primers. Clones were sequenced by immunoSEQ multiplex PCR, and TCRdb holds only the in-frame ones, with some missing. The sample lists about 130,000 clones, approximately 80% occurring once. This entry comes from a study of cytomegalovirus exposure and HLA in healthy donors. There are 15 residues in the CDR3. V lost 3 bases, J lost 4 bases, and 5 bases stayed unmatched. Germline lookup yields CDR1 SGHRS and CDR2 YFSETQ. The chain joins TRBV5-1 to TRBJ1-4; 8 bases map to TRBD1. The sequenced material came from PBMCs. The sequence derives from a male donor in good health and CMV-seropositive. CDR3 sequence: CASSSGGTGNEKLFF. The CDR3, as DNA: TGCGCCAGCAGCTCAGGGGGCACGGGTAATGAAAAACTGTTTTTT.